This T cell receptor beta chain was observed in a study of blood T cell repertoires in COVID-19. V lost 1 base to trimming and J lost 10 bases, with 18 bases between them. The CDR3 loop spans 16 amino acids. Clones were sequenced by immunoSEQ multiplex PCR, and TCRdb holds only the in-frame ones, with some missing. The sample contains around 59,000 clones, more than 75% of which appear only once. The receptor was isolated from a man in his fifties or sixties with acute or convalescent COVID-19. Sequenced: peripheral blood. V usage is TRBV5-3 and J usage is TRBJ1-6, with D perhaps matching TRBD1 (5 bases). TRBV5-3 is known as an ORF, though its function is uncertain. The CDR3 loop is CARSLSGEGLDSPLHF. The CDR3 bases are TGTGCCAGAAGCTTGTCGGGGGAAGGTTTGGACTCACCCCTCCACTTT.